This is a list of T cell receptor beta chains from one sample in a study of blood T cell repertoires in COVID-19. TCRdb's table, derived via immunoSEQ multiplex PCR, lists solely in-frame clones and lacks some. The sample holds roughly 700,000 clones; 85% to 90% are singletons and the top ten take roughly 0.25%. Sequenced sample: peripheral blood. The source of these receptors is a woman under 30 with acute or convalescent COVID-19. Each CDR3 is given with its conserved first and last residue. D genes are given only for firm matches. Rows give clone size only sometimes, using once, few, many, or a class for an expanded clone.

>TRBV9|NA|TRBJ2-7|TRBD1
TGTGCCAGCAGCGTCGGACAGGGGGCCTACGAGCAGTACTTC
CASSVGQGAYEQYF
>TRBV30|NA|TRBJ2-7|TRBD1
TGTGCCTGGAGCCATGGACAGGTACCCGACGAGCAGTACTTC
CAWSHGQVPDEQYF
>TRBV27|NA|TRBJ1-4|TRBD1
TGTGCCAGCAGTTACAGGGGGCGCGGTGAAAAACTGTTTTTT
CASSYRGRGEKLFF
>TRBV10-3|NA|TRBJ1-5|TRBD1
TGTGCCATCAGCGCCAAGGGACAGAACCTTAAGGGGGGCCAGCCCCAGCATTTT
CAISAKGQNLKGGQPQHF
>TRBV5-1|NA|TRBJ1-5|TRBD1
TGCGCCAGCAGCCCCCAGGGGGGTGGGAGTCAGCCCCAGCATTTT
CASSPQGGGSQPQHF
>TRBV2|once|TRBJ1-4|NA
TGTGCCAGCAGTGAAAAGAGGAAACTGTTTTTT
CASSEKRKLFF
>TRBV24-1|NA|TRBJ2-2|TRBD1
TGTGCCACCTCGCGGCGAGGCCAAACAGGGGTCGGGGAGCTGTTTTTT
CATSRRGQTGVGELFF
>TRBV24-1|few|TRBJ2-2|NA
TGTGCCACCAGTGACCAATTCAGGGAAACCGGGGAGCTGTTTTTT
CATSDQFRETGELFF
>TRBV18|NA|TRBJ1-1|TRBD1
TGTGCCAGCTCACCATTGCCCGGGACAGCTAACACTGAAGCTTTCTTT
CASSPLPGTANTEAFF
>TRBV5-4|NA|TRBJ1-1|NA
TGTGCCAGCAGCTTAATGCAGGGCCGATTGGACACTGAAGCTTTCTTT
CASSLMQGRLDTEAFF
>TRBV15|few|TRBJ2-1|NA
TGTGCCACCAGCACCCGGCGCGGGATGCAGCAGTTCTTC
CATSTRRGMQQFF
>TRBV24-1|NA|TRBJ1-2|TRBD1
TGTGCCACCAGGGAAACAGGGGGGGGAGGCTACACCTTC
CATRETGGGGYTF
>TRBV6-5|NA|TRBJ1-2|NA
TGTGCCAGCAGTTACAGCGCCGCACGAGGCTACACCTTC
CASSYSAARGYTF
>TRBV7-9|NA|TRBJ2-1|TRBD1
TGTGCCAGCAGCCCTATGTCTGGCCGGGACAGACCCTACAATGAGCAGTTCTTC
CASSPMSGRDRPYNEQFF
>TRBV29-1|NA|TRBJ1-1|NA
TGCAGCCACACTCGGGGGAACACTGAAGCTTTCTTT
CSHTRGNTEAFF
>TRBV12-5|NA|TRBJ1-2|NA
TGTGCTAGTGGTTTGGTACTACACACGGACTATGGCTACACCTTC
CASGLVLHTDYGYTF
>TRBV5-1|NA|TRBJ1-6|NA
TGCGCCAGCAGCTTGGCCTCCTCACAGGGATCGGGTTCACCCCTCCACTTT
CASSLASSQGSGSPLHF
>TRBV7-9|NA|TRBJ1-5|TRBD1
TGTGCCAGCAGCGTGGACAGGGGCAATCAGCCCCAGCATTTT
CASSVDRGNQPQHF
>TRBV5-1|NA|TRBJ1-2|TRBD1
TGCGCCAGCAGCTTGACAGGGGATAACTATGGCTACACCTTC
CASSLTGDNYGYTF